Reported below is one TCR beta chain. As yet, its antigen is unknown. These data come from a study of T cells after yellow fever vaccination. Notes on the study in general: Subsequent booster samples again held most clones from primary vaccination (under 98% CD4, 85% to 90% CD8). When the response was secondary, it was weaker but reached its peak faster, day 5 versus 15.

The CDR3 has 16 amino acids. Germline-derived CDR1 and CDR2 are MNHEY and SVGEGT. After removal of 0 bases from V and 2 bases from J, the junction contained 5 bases not matched to a gene. TCRdb called the 5' RACE reads again in MiXCR, with one record for every CDR3 protein. The sample records about 580,000 distinct CDR3 sequences, about a sixth being singletons. This sample comprised PBMCs, obtained 5 days after the first yellow fever vaccination. The chain has TRBV6-2 or TRBV6-3 and TRBJ2-3, with 7 bases matching TRBD2. The receptor was isolated from a man aged 18 to 29 who received the YFV17D yellow fever vaccine. The CDR3 nucleotides are TGTGCCAGCAGTTACTCCCGGACTAGTCTCACAGATACGCAGTATTTT. Amino acid sequence: CASSYSRTSLTDTQYF.